This T cell receptor (beta chain) was captured by sequencing in a study of blood T cell repertoires in COVID-19. There are 13 residues in the CDR3. Germline loops: CDR1 MNHEY, CDR2 SMNVEV (reference sequence). V lost 6 bases to trimming and J lost 1 base, with 9 bases between them. TCRdb keeps only in-frame clones here, not all; method: immunoSEQ multiplex PCR. The data contain about 53,000 clones, roughly nine tenths of them seen just once; the ten biggest clones take up over 4%. This chain links TRBV27 with TRBJ1-1; D is ambiguous. The receptor was derived from a man aged 60 to 69 with active COVID-19. What was sequenced was peripheral blood. Written as DNA, the CDR3 is TGTGCCAGCAGGCCCCGGGAGAACACTGAAGCTTTCTTT. This encodes CASRPRENTEAFF.